These T cell receptor beta chains were read from a single sample in a study of cytomegalovirus exposure and HLA in healthy donors. The repertoire was sequenced with immunoSEQ multiplex PCR; TCRdb's copy has only in-frame clones and lacks some. Found here are approximately 130,000 clones, 80% to 90% of them singletons; the top ten hold roughly 2.5%. The sequenced material came from PBMCs. These receptors were collected from a man aged 50 or older in good health and CMV-seronegative. CDR3s include the opening cysteine and the closing phenylalanine or tryptophan. The D gene is left open where the match is weak. Clone size appears in some rows only: once, few, many, or a class for an expanded clone.

TRBJ1-2 | 17 | TRBV18 | TRBD1 | - | CASSPFLRTGEGYGYTF | TGTGCCAGCTCACCTTTTCTAAGGACAGGGGAAGGATATGGCTACACCTTC
TRBJ1-2 | 15 | TRBV29-1 | TRBD1 | - | CSVQPWTGADYGYTF | TGCAGCGTTCAGCCATGGACAGGGGCTGACTATGGCTACACCTTC
TRBJ2-7 | 13 | TRBV4-3 | - | once | CASSQARGYEQYF | TGCGCCAGCAGCCAGGCAAGGGGGTACGAGCAGTACTTC
TRBJ2-6 | 15 | TRBV6-1 | - | - | CASRQGSAGANVLTF | TGTGCCAGCAGACAAGGGAGTGCTGGGGCCAACGTCCTGACTTTC
TRBJ2-1 | 15 | TRBV5-5 | TRBD2 | - | CASSFSGEGYNEQFF | TGTGCCAGCAGCTTTTCTGGGGAGGGGTACAATGAGCAGTTCTTC
TRBJ2-1 | 16 | TRBV29-1 | TRBD2 | few | CSVEEGSGGSYNEQFF | TGCAGCGTTGAAGAAGGGAGCGGGGGCTCCTACAATGAGCAGTTCTTC
TRBJ1-5 | 13 | TRBV6-1 | - | - | CASSAFSNQPQHF | TGTGCCAGCAGTGCTTTTAGCAATCAGCCCCAGCATTTT
TRBJ2-5 | 13 | TRBV7-2 | - | few | CASGTRNEETQYF | TGTGCCAGCGGGACACGAAACGAAGAGACCCAGTACTTC
TRBJ1-2 | 16 | TRBV5-1 | TRBD1 | - | CASSLFSTGSNYGYTF | TGCGCCAGCAGCTTGTTTTCGACAGGGTCTAACTATGGCTACACCTTC
TRBJ2-2 | 14 | TRBV2 | TRBD1 | - | CASTQGALTGELFF | TGTGCCAGCACGCAGGGGGCTTTAACCGGGGAGCTGTTTTTT